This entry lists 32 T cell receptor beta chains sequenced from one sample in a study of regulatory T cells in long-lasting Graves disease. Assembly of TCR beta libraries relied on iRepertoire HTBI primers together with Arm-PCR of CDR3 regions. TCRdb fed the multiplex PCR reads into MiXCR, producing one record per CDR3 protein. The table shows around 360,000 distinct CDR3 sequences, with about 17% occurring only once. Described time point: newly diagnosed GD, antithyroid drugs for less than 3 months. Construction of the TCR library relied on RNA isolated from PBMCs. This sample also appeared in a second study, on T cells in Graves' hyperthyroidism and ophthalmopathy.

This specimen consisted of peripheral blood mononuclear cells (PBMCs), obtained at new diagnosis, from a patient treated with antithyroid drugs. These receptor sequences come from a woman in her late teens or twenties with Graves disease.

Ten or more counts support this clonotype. The CDR3 reads CASSLGSAGLKETQYF. CDR3 bases: TGTGCCAGCAGCTTAGGGTCCGCGGGACTTAAAGAGACCCAGTACTTC. This rearrangement joins TRBV7-8 to TRBJ2-5; tentative D call: TRBD2 (6 bases). This CDR3 has 16 amino acids. Germline V CDR1 and CDR2: SGHVS, FQNEAQ. Trimming took off 1 base at V and 3 bases at J, with 15 bases between the two ends.

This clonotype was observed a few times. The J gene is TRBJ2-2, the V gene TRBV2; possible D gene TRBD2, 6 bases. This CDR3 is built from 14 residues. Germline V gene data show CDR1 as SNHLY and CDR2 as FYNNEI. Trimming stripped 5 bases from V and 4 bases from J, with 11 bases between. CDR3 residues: CASSTGVATGELFF. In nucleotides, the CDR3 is TGTGCCAGCAGTACGGGAGTTGCCACCGGGGAGCTGTTTTTT.

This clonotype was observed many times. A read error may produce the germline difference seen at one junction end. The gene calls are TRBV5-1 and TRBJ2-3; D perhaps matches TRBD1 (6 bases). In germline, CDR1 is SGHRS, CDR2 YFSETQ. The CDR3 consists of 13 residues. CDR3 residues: CASSSGQTDTQYF. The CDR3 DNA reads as TGTGCCAGCAGCTCCGGACAGACTGATACGCAGTATTTT.

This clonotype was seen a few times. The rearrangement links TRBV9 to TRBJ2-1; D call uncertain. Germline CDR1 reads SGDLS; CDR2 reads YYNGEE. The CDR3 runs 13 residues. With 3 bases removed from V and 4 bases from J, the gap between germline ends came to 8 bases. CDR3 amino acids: CASSATEYNEQFF. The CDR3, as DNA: TGTGCCAGCAGCGCTACAGAATACAATGAGCAGTTCTTC.

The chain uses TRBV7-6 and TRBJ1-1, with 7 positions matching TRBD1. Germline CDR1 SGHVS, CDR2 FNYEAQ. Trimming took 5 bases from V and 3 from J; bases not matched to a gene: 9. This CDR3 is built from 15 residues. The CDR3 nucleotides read TGTGCCAGCAGCGAAAGAGGGGGCCGATACACTGAAGCTTTCTTT. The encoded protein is CASSERGGRYTEAFF.

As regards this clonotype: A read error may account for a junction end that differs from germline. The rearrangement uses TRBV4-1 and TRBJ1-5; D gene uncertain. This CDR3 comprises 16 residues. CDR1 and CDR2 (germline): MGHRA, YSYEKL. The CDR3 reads CASIQDAFDSNQPQHF. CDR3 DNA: TGCGCCAGCATCCAAGATGCTTTCGATAGCAATCAGCCCCAGCATTTT.

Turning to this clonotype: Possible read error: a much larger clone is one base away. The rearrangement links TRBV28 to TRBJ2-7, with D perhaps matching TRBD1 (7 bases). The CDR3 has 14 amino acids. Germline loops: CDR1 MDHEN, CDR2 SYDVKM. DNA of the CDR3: TGTGCCAGCAGTAGACAGGGAGGTTGGGACGAGCAGCACTTC. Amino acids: CASSRQGGWDEQHF.

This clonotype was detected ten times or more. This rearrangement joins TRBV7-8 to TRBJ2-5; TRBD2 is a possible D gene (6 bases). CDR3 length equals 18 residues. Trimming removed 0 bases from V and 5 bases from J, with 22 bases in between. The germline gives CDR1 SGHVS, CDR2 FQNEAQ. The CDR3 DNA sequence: TGTGCCAGCAGCTTAGCGCGGGGTCGGGGCCGAAGCTTGGAGACCCAGTACTTC. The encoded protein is CASSLARGRGRSLETQYF.

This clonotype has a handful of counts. The CDR3 loop reads CASNPRLAGGSGANVLTF. CDR3 bases: TGTGCCAGTAACCCAAGACTAGCGGGGGGTTCTGGGGCCAACGTCCTGACTTTC. This chain links TRBV19 with TRBJ2-6; 13 bases are a match to TRBD2. The V and J ends lost 7 bases and 1 base, in that order; junction bases with no gene match: 7. Per germline, CDR1 LNHDA and CDR2 SQIVND (reference sequence). The CDR3 contains 18 residues.

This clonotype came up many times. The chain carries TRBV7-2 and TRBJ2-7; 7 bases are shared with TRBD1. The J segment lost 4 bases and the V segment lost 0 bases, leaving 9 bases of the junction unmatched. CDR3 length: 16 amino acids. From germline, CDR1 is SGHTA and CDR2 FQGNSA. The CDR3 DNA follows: TGTGCCAGCAGCTTAGCGGGGGCAGGGGGAATTTACGAGCAGTACTTC. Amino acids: CASSLAGAGGIYEQYF.

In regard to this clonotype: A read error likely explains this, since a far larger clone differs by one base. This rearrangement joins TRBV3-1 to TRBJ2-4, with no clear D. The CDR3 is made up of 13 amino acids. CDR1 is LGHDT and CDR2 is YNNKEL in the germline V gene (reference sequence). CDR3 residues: CASSQTHERLPFF. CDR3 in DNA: TGTGCCAGCAGCCAAACACACGAGAGATTACCGTTCTTC.

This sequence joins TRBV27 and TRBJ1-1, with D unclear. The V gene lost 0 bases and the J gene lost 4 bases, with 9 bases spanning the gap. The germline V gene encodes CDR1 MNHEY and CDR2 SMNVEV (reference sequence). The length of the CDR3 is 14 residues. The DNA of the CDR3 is TGTGCCAGCAGTTTATCTGGCCCCCCCACTGAAGCTTTCTTT. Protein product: CASSLSGPPTEAFF.

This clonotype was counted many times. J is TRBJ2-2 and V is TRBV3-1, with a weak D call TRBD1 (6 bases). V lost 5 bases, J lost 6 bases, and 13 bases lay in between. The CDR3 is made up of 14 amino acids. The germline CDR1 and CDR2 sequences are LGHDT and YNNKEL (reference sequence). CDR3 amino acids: CASSTGHVAGELFF. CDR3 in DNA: TGTGCCAGCAGCACGGGACATGTAGCCGGGGAGCTGTTTTTT.

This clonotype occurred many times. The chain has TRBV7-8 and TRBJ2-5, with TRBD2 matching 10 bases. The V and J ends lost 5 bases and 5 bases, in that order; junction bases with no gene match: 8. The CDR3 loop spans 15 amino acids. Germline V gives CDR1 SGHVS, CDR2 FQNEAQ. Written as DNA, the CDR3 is TGTGCCAGCAGCCCAGGAGCGGGAGGGGCGGAGACCCAGTACTTC. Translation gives CASSPGAGGAETQYF.

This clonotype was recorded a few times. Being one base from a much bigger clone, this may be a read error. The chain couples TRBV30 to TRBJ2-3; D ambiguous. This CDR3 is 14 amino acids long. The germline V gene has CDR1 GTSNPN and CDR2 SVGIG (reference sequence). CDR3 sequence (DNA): TGTGCCTGGAGTGAGACGGCAATCACAGATACGCCGTATTTT. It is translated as CAWSETAITDTPYF.

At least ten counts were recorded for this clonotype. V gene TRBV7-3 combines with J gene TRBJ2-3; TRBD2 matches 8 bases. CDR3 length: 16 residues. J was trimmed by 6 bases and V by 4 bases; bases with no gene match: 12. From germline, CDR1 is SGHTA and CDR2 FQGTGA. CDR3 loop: CASSWGTMRGADTQYF. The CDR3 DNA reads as TGTGCCAGCAGCTGGGGGACTATGCGGGGGGCGGATACGCAGTATTTT.

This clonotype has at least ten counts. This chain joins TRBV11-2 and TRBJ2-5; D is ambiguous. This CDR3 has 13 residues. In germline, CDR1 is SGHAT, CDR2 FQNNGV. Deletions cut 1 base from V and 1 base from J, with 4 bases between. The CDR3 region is CASSLVTQETQYF. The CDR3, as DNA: TGTGCCAGCAGCTTAGTGACCCAAGAGACCCAGTACTTC.

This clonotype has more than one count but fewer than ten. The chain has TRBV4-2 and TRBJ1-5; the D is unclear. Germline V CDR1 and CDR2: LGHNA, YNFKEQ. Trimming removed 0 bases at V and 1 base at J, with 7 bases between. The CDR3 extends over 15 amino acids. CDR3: CASSQESKSNQPQHF. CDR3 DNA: TGTGCCAGCAGCCAAGAGTCCAAAAGCAATCAGCCCCAGCATTTT.

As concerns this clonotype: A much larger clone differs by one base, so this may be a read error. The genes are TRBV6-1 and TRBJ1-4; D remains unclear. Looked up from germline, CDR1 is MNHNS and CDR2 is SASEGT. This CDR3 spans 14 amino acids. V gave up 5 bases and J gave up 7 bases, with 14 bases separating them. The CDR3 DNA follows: TGTGCCAGCAGTCCCGGATACACTGGTGAAAAACTGTTTTTT. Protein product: CASSPGYTGEKLFF.

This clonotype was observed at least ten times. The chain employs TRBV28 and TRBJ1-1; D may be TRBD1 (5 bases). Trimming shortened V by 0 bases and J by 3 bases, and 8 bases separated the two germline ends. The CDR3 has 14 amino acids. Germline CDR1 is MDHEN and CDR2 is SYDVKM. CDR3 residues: CASSLWGGYTEAFF. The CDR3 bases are TGTGCCAGCAGTTTATGGGGGGGGTACACTGAAGCTTTCTTT.

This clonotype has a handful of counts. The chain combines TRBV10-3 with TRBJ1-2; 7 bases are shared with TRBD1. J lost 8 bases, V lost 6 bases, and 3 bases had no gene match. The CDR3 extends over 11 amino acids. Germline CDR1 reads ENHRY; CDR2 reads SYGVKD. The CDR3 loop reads CAIRTGTGYTF. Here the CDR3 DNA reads TGTGCCATCAGGACAGGGACCGGCTACACCTTC.

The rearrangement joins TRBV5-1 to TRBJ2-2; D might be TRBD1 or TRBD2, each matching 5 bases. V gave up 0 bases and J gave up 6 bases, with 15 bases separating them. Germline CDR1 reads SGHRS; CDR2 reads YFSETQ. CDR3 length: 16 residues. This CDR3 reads CASSLDGRGGPGELFF. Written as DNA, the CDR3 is TGCGCCAGCAGCTTGGATGGCCGTGGGGGTCCCGGGGAGCTGTTTTTT.

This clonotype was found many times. CDR3 sequence: CAAAYQETQYF. In DNA, the CDR3 is TGTGCCGCAGCTTACCAAGAGACCCAGTACTTC. The chain joins TRBV2 to TRBJ2-5, with D hard to call. The germline V gene encodes CDR1 SNHLY and CDR2 FYNNEI. The CDR3 length is 11 residues. Between the trimmed V and J ends, which lost 11 bases and 0 bases, there was a span of 7 bases.

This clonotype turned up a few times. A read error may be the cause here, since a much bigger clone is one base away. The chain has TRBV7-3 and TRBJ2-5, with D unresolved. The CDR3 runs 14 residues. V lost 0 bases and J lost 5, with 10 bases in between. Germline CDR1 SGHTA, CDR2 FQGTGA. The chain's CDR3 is CASSLTHSWETQYF. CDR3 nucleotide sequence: TGTGCCAGCAGCTTAACGCACTCGTGGGAGACCCAGTACTTC.

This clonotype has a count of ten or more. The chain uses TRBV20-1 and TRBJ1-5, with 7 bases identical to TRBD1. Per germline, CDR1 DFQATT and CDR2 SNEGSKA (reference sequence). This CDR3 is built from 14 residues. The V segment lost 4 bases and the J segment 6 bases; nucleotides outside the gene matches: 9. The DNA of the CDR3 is TGCAGTGCTATTTCCGGTTCAGGGGGTCAGCCCCAGCATTTT. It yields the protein CSAISGSGGQPQHF.

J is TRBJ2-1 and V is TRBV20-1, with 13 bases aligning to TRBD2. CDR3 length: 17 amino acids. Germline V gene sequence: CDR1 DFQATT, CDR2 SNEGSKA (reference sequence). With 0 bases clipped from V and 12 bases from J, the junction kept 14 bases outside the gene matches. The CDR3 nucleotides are TGCAGTGCTAGAGACATCAGGACTAGCGGGAGTGAAAGGCGGCAGTTCTTC. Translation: CSARDIRTSGSERRQFF.

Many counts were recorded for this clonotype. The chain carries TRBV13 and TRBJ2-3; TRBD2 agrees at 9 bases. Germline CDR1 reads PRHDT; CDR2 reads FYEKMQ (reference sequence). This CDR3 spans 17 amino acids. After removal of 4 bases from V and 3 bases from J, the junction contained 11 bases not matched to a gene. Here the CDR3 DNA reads TGTGCCAGCAGCTCGCCCAGTGCGGGGGGGGTGACAGATACGCAGTATTTT. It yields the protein CASSSPSAGGVTDTQYF.

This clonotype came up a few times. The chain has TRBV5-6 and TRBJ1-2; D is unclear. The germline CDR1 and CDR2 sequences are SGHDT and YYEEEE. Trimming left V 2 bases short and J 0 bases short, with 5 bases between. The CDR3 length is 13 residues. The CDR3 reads CASSFSTNYGYTF. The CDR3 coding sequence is TGTGCCAGCAGCTTTAGTACTAACTATGGCTACACCTTC.

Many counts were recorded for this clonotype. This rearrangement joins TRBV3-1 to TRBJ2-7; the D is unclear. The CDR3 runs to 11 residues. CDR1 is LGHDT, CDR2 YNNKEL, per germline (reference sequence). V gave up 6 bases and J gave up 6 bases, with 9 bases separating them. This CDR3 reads CASRHAGEQYF. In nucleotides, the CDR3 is TGTGCCAGCAGACATGCCGGCGAGCAGTACTTC.

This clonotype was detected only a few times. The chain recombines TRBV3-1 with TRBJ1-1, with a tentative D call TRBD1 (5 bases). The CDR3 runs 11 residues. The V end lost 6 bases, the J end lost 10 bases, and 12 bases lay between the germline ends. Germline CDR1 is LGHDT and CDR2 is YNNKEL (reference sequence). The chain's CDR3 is CASSYLRGAFF. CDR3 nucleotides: TGTGCCAGCAGTTATCTTAGGGGAGCTTTCTTT.

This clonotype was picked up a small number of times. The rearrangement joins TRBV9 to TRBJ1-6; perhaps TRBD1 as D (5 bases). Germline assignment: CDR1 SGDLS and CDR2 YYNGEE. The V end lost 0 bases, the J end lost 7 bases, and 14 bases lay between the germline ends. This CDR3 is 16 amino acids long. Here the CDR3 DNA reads TGTGCCAGCAGCGTAGACCCCACGACAGTCAATTCACCCCTCCACTTT. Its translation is CASSVDPTTVNSPLHF.

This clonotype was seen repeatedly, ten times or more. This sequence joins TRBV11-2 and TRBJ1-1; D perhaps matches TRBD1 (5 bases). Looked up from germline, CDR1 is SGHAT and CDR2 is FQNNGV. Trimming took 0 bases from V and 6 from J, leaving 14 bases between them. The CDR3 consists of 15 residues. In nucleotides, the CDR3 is TGTGCCAGCAGCTTAGACGGGGGGGGAGTAGCTGAAGCTTTCTTT. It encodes CASSLDGGGVAEAFF.